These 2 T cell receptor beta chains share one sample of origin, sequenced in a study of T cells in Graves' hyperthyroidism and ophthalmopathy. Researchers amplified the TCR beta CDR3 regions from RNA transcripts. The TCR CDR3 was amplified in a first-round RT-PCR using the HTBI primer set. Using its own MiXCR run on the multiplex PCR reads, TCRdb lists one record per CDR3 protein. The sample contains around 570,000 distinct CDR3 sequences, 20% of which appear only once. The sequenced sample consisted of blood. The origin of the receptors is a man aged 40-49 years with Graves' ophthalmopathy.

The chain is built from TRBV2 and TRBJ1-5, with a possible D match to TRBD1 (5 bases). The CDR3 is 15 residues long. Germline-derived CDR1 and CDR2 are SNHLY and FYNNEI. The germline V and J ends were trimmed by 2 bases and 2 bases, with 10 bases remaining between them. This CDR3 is CASSETRDGNQPQHF. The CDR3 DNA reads TGTGCCAGCAGTGAAACCCGGGACGGCAATCAGCCCCAGCATTTT.

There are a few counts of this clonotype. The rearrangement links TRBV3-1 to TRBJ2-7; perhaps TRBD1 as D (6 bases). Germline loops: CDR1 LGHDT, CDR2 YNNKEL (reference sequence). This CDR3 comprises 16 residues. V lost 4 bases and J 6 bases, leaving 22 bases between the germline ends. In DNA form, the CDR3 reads TGTGCCAGCAGCCCCTCCGGGTCCCTAGGGGGTAGCGAGCAGTACTTC. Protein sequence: CASSPSGSLGGSEQYF.